Only a few counts were recorded for the clone carrying this TCR beta chain. As yet, its antigen is unknown. The CDR3 is 12 amino acids. Germline CDR1 is SGHDT and CDR2 is YYEEEE. Trimming took off 1 base at V and 3 bases at J, with 4 bases between the two ends. This sample was taken from a study of beta chain features in type 1 diabetes. About the study: Cell yields, gender and age were comparable in patients and healthy donors.

General study results and limits: Researchers caution that PCR might favor shorter templates, equally among patients and controls. Patients with Type 1 diabetes showed moderately but significantly shorter TCRB CDR3s in all four CD4+ subsets. An over-representation of cells with high TCR expression could result from cDNA sequencing.

The whole isolated RNA underwent reverse transcription, so sequencing captured expressed TCRB transcripts. TCRdb keeps only in-frame clones here, not all; method: immunoSEQ multiplex PCR. The repertoire has 640,000 or so clones, 13% of them found once; the top ten carry less than 0.025%. The receptor was derived from a man between 18 and 29 years old with type 1 diabetes. The chain is built from TRBV5-6 and TRBJ1-2; D is unclear. Sequencing was done on a sample of naive CD4+ T cells from blood. Written as DNA, the CDR3 is TGTGCCAGCAGCTTGACAGACTATGGCTACACCTTC. Amino acid sequence: CASSLTDYGYTF.